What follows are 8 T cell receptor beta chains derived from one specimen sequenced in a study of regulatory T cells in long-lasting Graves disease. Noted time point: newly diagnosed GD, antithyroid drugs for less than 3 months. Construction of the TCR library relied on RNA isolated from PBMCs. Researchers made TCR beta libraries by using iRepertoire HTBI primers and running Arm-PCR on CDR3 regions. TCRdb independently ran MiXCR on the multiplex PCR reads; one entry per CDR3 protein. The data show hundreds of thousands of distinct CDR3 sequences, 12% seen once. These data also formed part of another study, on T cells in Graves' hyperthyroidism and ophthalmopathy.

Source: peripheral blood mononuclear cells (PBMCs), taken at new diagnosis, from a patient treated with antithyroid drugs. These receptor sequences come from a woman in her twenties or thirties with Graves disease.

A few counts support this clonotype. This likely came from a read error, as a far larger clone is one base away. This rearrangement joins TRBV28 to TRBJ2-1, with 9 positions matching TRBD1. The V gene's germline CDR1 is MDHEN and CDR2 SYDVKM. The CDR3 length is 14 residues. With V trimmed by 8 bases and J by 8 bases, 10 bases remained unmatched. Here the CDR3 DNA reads TGTGCCAGCGCCCAGGACAGGGGTATCCATGAGCAGTTCTTC. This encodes CASAQDRGIHEQFF.

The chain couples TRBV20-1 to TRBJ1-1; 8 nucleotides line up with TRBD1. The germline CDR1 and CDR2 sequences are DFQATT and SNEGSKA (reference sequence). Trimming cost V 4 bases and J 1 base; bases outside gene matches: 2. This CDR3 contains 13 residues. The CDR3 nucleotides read TGCAGTGCTACGGACAGGGCGAACACTGAAGCTTTCTTT. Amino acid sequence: CSATDRANTEAFF.

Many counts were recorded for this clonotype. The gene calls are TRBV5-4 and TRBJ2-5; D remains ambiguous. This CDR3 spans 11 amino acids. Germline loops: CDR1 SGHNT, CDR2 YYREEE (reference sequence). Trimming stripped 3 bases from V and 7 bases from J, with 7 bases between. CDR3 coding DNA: TGTGCCAGCAGCTCCGGACGGACCCAGTACTTC. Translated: CASSSGRTQYF.

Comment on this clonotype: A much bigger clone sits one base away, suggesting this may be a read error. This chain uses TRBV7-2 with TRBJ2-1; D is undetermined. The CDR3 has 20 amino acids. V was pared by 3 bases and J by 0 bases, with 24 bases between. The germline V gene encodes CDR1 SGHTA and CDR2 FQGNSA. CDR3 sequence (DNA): TGTGCCAGCAGCTTCCCCAAAGTGTGGAGAGGCTCAAGCTCCTACAATGAGCAGTTCTTC. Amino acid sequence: CASSFPKVWRGSSSYNEQFF.

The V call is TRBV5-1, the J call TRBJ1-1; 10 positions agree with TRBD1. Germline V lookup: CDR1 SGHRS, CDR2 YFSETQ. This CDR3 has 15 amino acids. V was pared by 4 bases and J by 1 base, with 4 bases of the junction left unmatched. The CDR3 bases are TGCGCCAGCAGCATCCGGACAGGGGGGAACACTGAAGCTTTCTTT. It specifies CASSIRTGGNTEAFF.

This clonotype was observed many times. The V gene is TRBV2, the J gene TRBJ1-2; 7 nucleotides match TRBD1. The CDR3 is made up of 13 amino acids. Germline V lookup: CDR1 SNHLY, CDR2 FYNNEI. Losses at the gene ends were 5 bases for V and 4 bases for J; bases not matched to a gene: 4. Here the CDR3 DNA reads TGTGCCAGCAGTACTACAGGGGCCTATGGCTACACCTTC. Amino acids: CASSTTGAYGYTF.

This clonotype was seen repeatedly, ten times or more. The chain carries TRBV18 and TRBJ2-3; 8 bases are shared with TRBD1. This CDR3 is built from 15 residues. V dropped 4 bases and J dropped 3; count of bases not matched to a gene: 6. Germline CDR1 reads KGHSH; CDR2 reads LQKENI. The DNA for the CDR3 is TGTGCCAGCTCACTGAACAGGGGGAGGACAGATACGCAGTATTTT. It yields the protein CASSLNRGRTDTQYF.

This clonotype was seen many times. The CDR3 loop is CAISESKMVDNEQFF. The CDR3 DNA follows: TGTGCCATCAGTGAGTCGAAGATGGTCGACAATGAGCAGTTCTTC. The chain uses TRBV10-3 and TRBJ2-1; no reliable D call. Trimming cost V 0 bases and J 5 bases, with 11 bases left between them. CDR3 length: 15 residues. Germline V lookup: CDR1 ENHRY, CDR2 SYGVKD.